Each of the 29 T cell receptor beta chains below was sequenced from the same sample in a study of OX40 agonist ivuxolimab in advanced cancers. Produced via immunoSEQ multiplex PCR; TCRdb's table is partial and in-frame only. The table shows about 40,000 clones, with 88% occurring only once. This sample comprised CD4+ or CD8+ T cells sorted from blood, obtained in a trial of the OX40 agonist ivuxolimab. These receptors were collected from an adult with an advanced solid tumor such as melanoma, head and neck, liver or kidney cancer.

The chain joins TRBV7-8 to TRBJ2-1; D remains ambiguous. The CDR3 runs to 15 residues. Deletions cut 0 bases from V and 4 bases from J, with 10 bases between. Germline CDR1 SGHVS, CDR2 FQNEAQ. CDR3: CASSLAALGYNEQFF. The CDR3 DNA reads TGTGCCAGCAGCTTAGCGGCCCTAGGGTACAATGAGCAGTTCTTC.

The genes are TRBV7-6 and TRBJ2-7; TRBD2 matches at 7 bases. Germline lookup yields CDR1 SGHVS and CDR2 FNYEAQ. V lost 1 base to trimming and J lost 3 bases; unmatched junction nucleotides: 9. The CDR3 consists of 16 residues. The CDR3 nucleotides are TGTGCCAGCAGCTTAGACTCCGGGACTATATTCTACGAGCAGTACTTC. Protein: CASSLDSGTIFYEQYF.

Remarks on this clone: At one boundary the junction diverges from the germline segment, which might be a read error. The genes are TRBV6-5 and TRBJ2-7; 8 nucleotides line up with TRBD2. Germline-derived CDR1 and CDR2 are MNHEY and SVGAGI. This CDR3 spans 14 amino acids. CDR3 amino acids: CAISETSVSYEQYF. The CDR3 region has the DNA TGTGCCATCAGTGAGACTAGCGTGTCCTACGAGCAGTACTTC.

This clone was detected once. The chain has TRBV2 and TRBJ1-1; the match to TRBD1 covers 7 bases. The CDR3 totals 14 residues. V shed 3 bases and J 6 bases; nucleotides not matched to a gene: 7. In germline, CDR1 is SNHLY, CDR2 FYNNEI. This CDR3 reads CASSDFRGLSEAFF. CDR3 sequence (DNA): TGTGCCAGCAGTGATTTTAGGGGGCTCTCTGAAGCTTTCTTT.

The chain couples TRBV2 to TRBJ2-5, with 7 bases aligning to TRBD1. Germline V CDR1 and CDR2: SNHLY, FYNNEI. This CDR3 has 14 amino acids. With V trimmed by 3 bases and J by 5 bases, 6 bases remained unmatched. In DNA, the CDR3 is TGTGCCAGCAGTGAGGAGGACAGGTGGGAGACCCAGTACTTC. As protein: CASSEEDRWETQYF.

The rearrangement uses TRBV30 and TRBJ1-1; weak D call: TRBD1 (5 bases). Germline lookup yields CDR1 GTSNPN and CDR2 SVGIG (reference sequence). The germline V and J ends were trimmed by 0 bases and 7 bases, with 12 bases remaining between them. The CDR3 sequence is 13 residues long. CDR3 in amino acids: CAWSVFSQGEAFF. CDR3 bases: TGTGCCTGGAGTGTATTTAGTCAGGGTGAAGCTTTCTTT.

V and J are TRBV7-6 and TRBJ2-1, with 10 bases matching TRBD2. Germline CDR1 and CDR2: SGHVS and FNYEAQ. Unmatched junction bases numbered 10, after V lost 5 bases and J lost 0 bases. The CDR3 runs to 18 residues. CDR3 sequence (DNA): TGTGCCAGCAGCCCATTAGGACTAGCGGAAAGCTCCTACAATGAGCAGTTCTTC. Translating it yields CASSPLGLAESSYNEQFF.

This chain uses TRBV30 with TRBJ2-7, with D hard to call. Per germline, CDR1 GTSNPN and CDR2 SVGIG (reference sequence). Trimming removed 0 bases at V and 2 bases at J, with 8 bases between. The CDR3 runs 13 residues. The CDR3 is CAWSVGGPYEQYF. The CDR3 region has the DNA TGTGCCTGGAGTGTCGGCGGCCCCTACGAGCAGTACTTC.

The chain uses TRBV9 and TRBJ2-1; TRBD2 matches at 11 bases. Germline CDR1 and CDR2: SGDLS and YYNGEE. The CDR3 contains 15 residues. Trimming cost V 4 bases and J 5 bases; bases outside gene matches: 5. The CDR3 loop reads CASSTSGSFDNEQFF. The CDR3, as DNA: TGTGCCAGCAGCACTAGCGGGAGTTTCGACAATGAGCAGTTCTTC.

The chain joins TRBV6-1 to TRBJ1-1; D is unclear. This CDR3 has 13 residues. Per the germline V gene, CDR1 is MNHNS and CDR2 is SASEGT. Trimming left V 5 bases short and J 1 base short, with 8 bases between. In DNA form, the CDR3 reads TGTGCCAGCAGTCTGGAGAGGAACACTGAAGCTTTCTTT. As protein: CASSLERNTEAFF.

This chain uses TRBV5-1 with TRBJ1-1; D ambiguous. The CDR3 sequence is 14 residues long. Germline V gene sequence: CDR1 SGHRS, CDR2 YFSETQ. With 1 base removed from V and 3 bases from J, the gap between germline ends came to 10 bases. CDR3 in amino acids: CASSLKDPHTEAFF. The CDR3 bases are TGCGCCAGCAGCTTGAAGGACCCCCACACTGAAGCTTTCTTT.

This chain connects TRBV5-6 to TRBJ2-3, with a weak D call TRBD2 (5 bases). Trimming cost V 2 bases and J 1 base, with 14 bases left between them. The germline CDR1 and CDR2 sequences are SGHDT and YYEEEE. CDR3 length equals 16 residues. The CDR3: CASSLNERPRTDTQYF. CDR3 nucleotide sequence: TGTGCCAGCAGCTTAAACGAGCGGCCTCGCACAGATACGCAGTATTTT.

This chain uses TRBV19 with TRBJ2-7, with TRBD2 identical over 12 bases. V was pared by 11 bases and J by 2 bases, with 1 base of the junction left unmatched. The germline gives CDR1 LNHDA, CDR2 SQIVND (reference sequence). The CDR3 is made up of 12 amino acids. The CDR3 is CAWTSGTYEQYF. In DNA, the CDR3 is TGTGCCTGGACTAGCGGGACCTACGAGCAGTACTTC.

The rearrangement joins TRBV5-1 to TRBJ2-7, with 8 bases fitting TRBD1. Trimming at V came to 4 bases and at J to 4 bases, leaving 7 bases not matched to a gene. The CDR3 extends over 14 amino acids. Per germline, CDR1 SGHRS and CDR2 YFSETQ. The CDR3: CASSLNRGSYEQYF. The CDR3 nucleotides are TGCGCCAGCAGCCTTAACAGGGGGTCTTACGAGCAGTACTTC.

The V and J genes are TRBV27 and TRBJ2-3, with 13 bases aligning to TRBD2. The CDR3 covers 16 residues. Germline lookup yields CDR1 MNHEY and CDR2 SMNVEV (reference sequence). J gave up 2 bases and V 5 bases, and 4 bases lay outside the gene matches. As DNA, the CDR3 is TGTGCCAGCAGTCGGGGACTAGCGGGACCCACAGATACGCAGTATTTT. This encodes CASSRGLAGPTDTQYF.

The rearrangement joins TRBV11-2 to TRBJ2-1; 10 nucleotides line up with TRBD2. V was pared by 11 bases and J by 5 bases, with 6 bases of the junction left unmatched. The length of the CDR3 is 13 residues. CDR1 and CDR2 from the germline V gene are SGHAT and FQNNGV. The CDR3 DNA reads TGTGCCTGCACTAGCGGGATACACAATGAGCAGTTCTTC. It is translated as CACTSGIHNEQFF.

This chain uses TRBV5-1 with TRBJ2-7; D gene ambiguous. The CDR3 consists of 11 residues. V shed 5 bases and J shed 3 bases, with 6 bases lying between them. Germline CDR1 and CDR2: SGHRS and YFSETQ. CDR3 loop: CASRRDYEQYF. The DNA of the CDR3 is TGCGCCAGCAGAAGAGACTACGAGCAGTACTTC.

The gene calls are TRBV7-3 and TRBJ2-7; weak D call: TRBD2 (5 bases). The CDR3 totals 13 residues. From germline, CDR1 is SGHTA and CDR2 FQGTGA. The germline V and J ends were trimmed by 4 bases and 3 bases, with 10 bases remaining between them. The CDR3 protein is CASSWEKGYEQYF. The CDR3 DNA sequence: TGTGCCAGCAGCTGGGAGAAAGGCTACGAGCAGTACTTC.

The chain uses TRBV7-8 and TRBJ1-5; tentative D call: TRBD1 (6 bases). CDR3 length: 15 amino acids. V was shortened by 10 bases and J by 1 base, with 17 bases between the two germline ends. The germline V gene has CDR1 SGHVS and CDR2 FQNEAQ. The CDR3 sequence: CATLDGGRSNQPQHF. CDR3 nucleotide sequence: TGTGCCACCCTTGACGGGGGCCGGAGCAATCAGCCCCAGCATTTT.

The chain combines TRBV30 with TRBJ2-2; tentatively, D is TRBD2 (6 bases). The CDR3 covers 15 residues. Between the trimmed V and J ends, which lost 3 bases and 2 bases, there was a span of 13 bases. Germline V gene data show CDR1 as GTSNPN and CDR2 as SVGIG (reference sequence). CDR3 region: CAWSLGTFNTGELFF. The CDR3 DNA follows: TGTGCCTGGAGCCTCGGGACTTTTAACACCGGGGAGCTGTTTTTT.

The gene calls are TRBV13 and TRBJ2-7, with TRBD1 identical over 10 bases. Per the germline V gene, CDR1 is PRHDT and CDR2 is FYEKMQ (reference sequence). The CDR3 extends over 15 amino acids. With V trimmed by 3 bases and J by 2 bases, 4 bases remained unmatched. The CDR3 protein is CASSFRDRGAYEQYF. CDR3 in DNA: TGTGCCAGCAGCTTCCGGGACAGGGGCGCCTACGAGCAGTACTTC.

The CDR3 reads CASSDPAAGLTDTQYF. CDR3 bases: TGTGCCAGCAGTGACCCGGCGGCAGGGCTCACAGATACGCAGTATTTT. The chain recombines TRBV25-1 with TRBJ2-3; TRBD1 is a possible D gene (5 bases). V lost 3 bases and J 2 bases, leaving 15 bases between the germline ends. Germline V gives CDR1 MGHDK, CDR2 SYGVNS. CDR3 length: 16 amino acids.

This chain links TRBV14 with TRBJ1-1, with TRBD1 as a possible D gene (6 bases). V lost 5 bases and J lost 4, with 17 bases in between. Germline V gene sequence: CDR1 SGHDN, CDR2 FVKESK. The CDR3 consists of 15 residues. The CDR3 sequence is CASSDWIGTSTEAFF. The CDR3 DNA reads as TGTGCCAGCAGCGACTGGATTGGGACAAGCACTGAAGCTTTCTTT.

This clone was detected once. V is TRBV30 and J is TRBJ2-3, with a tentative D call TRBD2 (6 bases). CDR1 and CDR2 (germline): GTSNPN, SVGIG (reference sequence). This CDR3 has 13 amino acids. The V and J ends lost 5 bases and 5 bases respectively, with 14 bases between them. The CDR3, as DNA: TGTGCCTGGGGGCGGGGCAGGCTAGATACGCAGTATTTT. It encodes CAWGRGRLDTQYF. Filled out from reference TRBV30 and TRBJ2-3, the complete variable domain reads SQTIHQWPATLVQPVGSPLSLECTVEGTSNPNLYWYRQAAGRGLQLLFYSVGIGQISSEVPQNLSASRPQDRQFILSSKKLLLSDSGFYLCAWGRGRLDTQYFGPGTRLTVL.

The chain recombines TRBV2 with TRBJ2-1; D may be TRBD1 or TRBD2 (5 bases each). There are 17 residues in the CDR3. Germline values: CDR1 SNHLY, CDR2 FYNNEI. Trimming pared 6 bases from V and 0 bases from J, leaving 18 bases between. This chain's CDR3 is CASRRGLLGSSYNEQFF. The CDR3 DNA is TGTGCCAGCAGAAGGGGATTGCTAGGGAGCTCCTACAATGAGCAGTTCTTC.

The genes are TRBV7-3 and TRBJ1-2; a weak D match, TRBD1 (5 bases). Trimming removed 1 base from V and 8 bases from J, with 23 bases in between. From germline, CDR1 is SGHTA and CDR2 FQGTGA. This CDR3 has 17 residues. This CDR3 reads CASSLRGPREGRSGYTF. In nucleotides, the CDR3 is TGTGCCAGCAGCTTAAGGGGCCCCAGGGAGGGTCGTTCGGGCTACACCTTC.

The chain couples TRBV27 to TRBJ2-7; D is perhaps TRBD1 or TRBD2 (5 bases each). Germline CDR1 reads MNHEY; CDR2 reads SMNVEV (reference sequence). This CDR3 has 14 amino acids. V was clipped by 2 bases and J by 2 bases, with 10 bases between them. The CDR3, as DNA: TGTGCCAGCAGTTTACGGGGCCATACCTACGAGCAGTACTTC. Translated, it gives CASSLRGHTYEQYF.

CDR3 in amino acids: CTSSQDWGLLYEQYF. In DNA, the CDR3 is TGCACCAGCAGCCAAGATTGGGGACTCCTCTACGAGCAGTACTTC. The chain has TRBV1 and TRBJ2-7; the tabulated D call, TRBD2, remains unverified against the DNA. TRBV1 is described as a pseudogene. The CDR3 covers 15 residues.

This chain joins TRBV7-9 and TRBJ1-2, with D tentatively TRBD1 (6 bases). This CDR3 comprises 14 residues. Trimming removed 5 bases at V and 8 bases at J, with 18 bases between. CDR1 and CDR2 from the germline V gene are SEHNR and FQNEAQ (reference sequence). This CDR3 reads CASSPTGIREGYTF. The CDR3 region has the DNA TGTGCCAGCAGCCCTACAGGGATTCGGGAAGGCTACACCTTC.